Listed below are T cell receptor beta chains from one sample, sequenced in a study of cytomegalovirus exposure and HLA in healthy donors. The assay was immunoSEQ multiplex PCR, and TCRdb's table has in-frame clones only and misses some. The sample has about 120,000 clones, 65% to 80% seen once. The material sequenced was PBMCs. These receptors were obtained from a man aged 40-49 years in good health and CMV-seropositive. Both conserved end residues are trimmed from each CDR3. The order of the fields is V gene, clone size, CDR3 protein. The size entry is marked missing in some rows and otherwise reads once, few, many or a size class.

v_gene: TRBV15
abundance: NA
CDR3aa: ATSRDRGSPLH

v_gene: TRBV6-5
abundance: few
CDR3aa: ASSYSRSTTEAF

v_gene: TRBV19
abundance: NA
CDR3aa: ASSLRGQVNYGYT

v_gene: TRBV19
abundance: NA
CDR3aa: ASGGPGEGSTGELF

v_gene: TRBV19
abundance: NA
CDR3aa: ASSTSSGRGQETQY

v_gene: TRBV5-4
abundance: once
CDR3aa: ASSQEIGLAGGTDTQY

v_gene: TRBV6-5
abundance: NA
CDR3aa: ASSYSSGVGQPQH

v_gene: TRBV5-1
abundance: NA
CDR3aa: ASSFLGLDADTQY

v_gene: TRBV15
abundance: NA
CDR3aa: ATSRDLGQGGDNQPQH

v_gene: TRBV5-1
abundance: NA
CDR3aa: ASSLGAGGTDTQY

v_gene: TRBV19
abundance: NA
CDR3aa: ATEGDTQY

v_gene: TRBV6-1
abundance: NA
CDR3aa: ATEAYGYT

v_gene: TRBV4-3
abundance: NA
CDR3aa: ASSQVPHRADTEAF

v_gene: TRBV7-2
abundance: NA
CDR3aa: ASSLARINTEAF

v_gene: TRBV27
abundance: NA
CDR3aa: ASSLFPDRPANYGYT

v_gene: TRBV18
abundance: NA
CDR3aa: ASSPGQGFGYT

v_gene: TRBV11-2
abundance: NA
CDR3aa: ASSLERGLAYEQY

v_gene: TRBV19
abundance: NA
CDR3aa: ASRTGIGEKLF

v_gene: TRBV19
abundance: NA
CDR3aa: ASSRGISNQPQH